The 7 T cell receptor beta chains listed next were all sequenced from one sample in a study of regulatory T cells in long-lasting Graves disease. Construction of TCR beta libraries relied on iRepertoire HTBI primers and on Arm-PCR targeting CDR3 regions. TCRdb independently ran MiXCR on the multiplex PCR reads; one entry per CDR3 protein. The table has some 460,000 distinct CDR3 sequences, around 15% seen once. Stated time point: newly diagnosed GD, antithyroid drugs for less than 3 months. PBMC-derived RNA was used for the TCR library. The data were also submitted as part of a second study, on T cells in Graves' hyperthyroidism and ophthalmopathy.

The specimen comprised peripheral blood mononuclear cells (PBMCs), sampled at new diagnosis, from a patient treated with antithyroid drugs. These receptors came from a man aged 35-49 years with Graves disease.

The CDR3 sequence is CASSLIDGEQFF. The CDR3 nucleotides are TGTGCCAGCAGCTTAATCGACGGAGAGCAGTTCTTC. The rearrangement links TRBV7-3 to TRBJ2-1; D ambiguous. This CDR3 has 12 residues. Looked up from germline, CDR1 is SGHTA and CDR2 is FQGTGA. V lost 1 base, J lost 10 bases, and 8 bases lay in between.

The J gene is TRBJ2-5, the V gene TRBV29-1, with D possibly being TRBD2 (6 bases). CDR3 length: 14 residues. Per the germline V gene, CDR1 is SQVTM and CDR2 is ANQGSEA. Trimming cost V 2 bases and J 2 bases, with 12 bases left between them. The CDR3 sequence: CSVEWAGRQETQYF. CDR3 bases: TGCAGCGTTGAATGGGCTGGGAGGCAAGAGACCCAGTACTTC.

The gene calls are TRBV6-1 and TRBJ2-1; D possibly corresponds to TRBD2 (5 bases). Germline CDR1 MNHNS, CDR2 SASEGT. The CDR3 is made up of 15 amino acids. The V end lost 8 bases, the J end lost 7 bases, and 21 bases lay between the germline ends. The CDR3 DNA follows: TGTGCCAGCGTTCAGGAGAGCGGCCCATGGAATGAGCAGTTCTTC. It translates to CASVQESGPWNEQFF.

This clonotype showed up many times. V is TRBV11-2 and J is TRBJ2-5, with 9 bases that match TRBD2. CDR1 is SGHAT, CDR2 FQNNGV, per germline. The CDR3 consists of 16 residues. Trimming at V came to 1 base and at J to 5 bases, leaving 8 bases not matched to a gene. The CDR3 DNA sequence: TGTGCCAGCAGCTTAGTAGCGGGAGAGATTTTGGAGACCCAGTACTTC. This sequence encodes CASSLVAGEILETQYF.

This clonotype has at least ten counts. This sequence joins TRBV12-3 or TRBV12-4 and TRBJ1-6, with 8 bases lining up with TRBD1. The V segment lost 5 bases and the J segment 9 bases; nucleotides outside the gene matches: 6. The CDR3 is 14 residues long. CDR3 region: CASSPNRGGSPLHF. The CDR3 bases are TGTGCCAGCAGTCCAAACAGGGGGGGTTCACCCCTCCACTTT.

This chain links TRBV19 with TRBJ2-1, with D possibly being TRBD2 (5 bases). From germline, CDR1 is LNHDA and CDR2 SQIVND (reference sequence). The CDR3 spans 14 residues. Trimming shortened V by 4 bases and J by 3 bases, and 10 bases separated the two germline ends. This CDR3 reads CASSRGVYYNEQFF. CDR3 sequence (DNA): TGTGCCAGTAGTAGGGGAGTTTACTACAATGAGCAGTTCTTC.

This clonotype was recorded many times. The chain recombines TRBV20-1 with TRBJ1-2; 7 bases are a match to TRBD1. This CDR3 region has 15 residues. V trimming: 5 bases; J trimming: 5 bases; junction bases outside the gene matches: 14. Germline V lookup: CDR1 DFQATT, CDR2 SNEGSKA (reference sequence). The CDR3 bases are TGCAGTGCTCTACCGACAGGGCAACAAACTTATGGCTACACCTTC. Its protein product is CSALPTGQQTYGYTF.